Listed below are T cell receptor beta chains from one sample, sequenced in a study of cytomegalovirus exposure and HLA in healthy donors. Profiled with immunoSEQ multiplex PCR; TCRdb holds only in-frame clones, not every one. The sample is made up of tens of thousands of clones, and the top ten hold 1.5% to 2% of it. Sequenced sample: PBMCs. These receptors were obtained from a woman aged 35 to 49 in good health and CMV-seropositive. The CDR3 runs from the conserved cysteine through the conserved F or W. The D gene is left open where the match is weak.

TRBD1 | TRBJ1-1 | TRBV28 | CASSLLQGAGNSFF
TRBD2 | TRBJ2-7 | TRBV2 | CASSEASGLAGPYEQYF
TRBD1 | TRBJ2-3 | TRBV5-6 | CASSGWGTGEGPDTQYF
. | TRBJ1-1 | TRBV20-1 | CSAKRGTEAFF
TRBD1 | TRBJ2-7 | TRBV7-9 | CASSLASGQGSYEQYF
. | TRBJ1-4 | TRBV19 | CASSYRRGEKLFF
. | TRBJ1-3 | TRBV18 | CASSPQGTGSGNTIYF
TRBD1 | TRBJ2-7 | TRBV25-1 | CASSGPPWTGGGSYEQYF
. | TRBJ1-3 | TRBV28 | CATLSSGNTIYF
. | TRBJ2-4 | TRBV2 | CASSAGNRVKNIQYF
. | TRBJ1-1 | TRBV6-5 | CASISRAAEAFF
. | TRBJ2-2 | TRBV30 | CAWDRTQGKGNTGELFF
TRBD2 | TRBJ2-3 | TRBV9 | CASSVSPFSGSTDTQYF
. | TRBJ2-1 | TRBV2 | CASSRDLSSYNEQFF
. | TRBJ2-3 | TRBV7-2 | CASSPPGLTQYF
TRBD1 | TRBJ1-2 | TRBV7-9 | CASSLLRLDRGNYGYTF
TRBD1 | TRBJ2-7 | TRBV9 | CASSAGTAFGPYEQYF
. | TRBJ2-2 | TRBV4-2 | CASSQARGGTGELFF
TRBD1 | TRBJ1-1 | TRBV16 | CASSRDRGQEAFF
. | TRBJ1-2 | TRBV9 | CASSLPNYGYTF
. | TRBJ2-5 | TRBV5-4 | CASSLRTWETQYF
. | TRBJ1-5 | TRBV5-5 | CASSLAGRGNQPQHF
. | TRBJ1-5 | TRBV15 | CATSRDSYSNQPQHF
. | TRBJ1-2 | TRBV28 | CATREGVNYGYTF
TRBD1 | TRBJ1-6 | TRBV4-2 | CASSQDWGQGFSYNSPLHF
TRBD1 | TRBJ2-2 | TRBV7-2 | CASSQKQGATGELFF
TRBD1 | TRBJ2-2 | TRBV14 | CASSRGGTGRSGELFF
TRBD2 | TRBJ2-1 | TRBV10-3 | CAIRLAGGLGGNEQFF
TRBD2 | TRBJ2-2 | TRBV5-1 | CASRPGTSSNTGELFF
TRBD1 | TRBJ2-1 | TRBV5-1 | CASSPGPGQDNEQFF
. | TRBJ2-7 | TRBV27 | CASSLSTGNYEQYF
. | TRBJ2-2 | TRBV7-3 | CASSLQGWGGELFF
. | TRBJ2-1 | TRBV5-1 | CASSPPVRGPYNEQFF
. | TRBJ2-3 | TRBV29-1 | CSVVEGAAPTDTQYF
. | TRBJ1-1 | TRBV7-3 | CASSLWEGDEAFF
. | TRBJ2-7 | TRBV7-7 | CASSPTSTGKDYEQYF
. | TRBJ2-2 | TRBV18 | CASSRGLNTGELFF
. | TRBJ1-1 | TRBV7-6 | CASSSDSNTEAFF
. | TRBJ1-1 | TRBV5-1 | CASSLVGEDKGFSLSTEAFF
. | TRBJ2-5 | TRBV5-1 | CASSYRVQETQYF
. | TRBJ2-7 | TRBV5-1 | CASSSGDWDYEQYF
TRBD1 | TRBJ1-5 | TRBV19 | CASSPYGQGGNQPQHF
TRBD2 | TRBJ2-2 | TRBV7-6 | CASSRAGVNTGELFF
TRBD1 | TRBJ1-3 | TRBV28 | CASSPQGAEDTIYF
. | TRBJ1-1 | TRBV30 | CAGTGGTEAFF
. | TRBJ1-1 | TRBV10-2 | CASSESTRVALNTEAFF
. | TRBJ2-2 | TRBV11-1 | CASSFRRDSGELFF
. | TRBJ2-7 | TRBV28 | CASSLGGLSSYEQYF
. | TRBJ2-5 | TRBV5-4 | CASSRVGGPEYF
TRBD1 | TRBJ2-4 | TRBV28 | CASSTGGLAKNIQYF
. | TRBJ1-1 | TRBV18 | CASSPGTEAFF
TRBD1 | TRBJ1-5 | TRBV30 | CAWSVLTGGGQPQHF
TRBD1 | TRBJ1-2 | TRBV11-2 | CASSSLQGAYGYTF